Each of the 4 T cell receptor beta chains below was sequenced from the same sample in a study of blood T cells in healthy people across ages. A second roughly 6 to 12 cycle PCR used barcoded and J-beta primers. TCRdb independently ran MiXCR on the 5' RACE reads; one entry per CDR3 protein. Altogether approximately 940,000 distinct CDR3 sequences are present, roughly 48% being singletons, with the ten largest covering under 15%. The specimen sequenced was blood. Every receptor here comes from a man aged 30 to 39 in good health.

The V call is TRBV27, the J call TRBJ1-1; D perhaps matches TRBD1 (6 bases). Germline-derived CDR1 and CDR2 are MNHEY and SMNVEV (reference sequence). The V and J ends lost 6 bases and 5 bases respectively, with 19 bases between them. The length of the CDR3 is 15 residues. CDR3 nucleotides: TGTGCCAGCAGCTTGTACAGGGAGGTAATGACTGAAGCTTTCTTT. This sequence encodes CASSLYREVMTEAFF.

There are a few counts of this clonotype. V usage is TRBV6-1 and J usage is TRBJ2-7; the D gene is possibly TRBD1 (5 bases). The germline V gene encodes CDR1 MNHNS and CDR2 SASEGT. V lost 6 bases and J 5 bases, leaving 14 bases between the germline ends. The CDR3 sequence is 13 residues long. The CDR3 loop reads CASRDGLGHEQYF. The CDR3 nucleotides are TGTGCCAGCAGGGACGGCTTGGGGCACGAGCAGTACTTC.

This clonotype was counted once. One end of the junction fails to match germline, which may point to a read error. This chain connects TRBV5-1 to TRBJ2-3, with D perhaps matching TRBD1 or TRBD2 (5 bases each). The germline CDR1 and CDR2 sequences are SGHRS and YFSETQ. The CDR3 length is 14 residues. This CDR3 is CTSSLDGATDTQYF. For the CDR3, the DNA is TGCACCAGCAGCTTGGACGGGGCAACAGATACGCAGTATTTT. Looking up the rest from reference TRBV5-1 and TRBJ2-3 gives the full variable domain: KAGVTQTPRYLIKTRGQQVTLSCSPISGHRSVSWYQQTPGQGLQFLFEYFSETQRNKGNFPGRFSGRQFSNSRSEMNVSTLELGDSALYLCTSSLDGATDTQYFGPGTRLTVL.

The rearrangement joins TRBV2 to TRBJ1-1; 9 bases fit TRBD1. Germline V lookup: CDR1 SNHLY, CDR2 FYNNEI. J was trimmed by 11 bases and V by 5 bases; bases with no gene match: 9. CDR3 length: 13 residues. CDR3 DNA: TGTGCCAGCAGTACACCACCCGGGACAGGGGCTTTCTTT. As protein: CASSTPPGTGAFF.